This is a list of T cell receptor beta chains from one sample in a study of blood T cell repertoires in COVID-19. Measured with immunoSEQ multiplex PCR; TCRdb has only the in-frame clones, and not every one. The repertoire holds about 270,000 clones, with around 89% as singletons. The sequenced sample consisted of peripheral blood. The source of these receptors is a man in his sixties who had recovered from COVID-19. The CDR3 runs from the conserved cysteine through the conserved F or W. A D gene is named only where the DNA matches it firmly. Rows give clone size only sometimes, using once, few, many, or a class for an expanded clone.

V	D	size	J	DNA	CDR3
TRBV6-5	NA	NA	TRBJ2-7	TGTGCCAGCAATCTGGCCTCGGGGAACGAGCAGTACTTC	CASNLASGNEQYF
TRBV5-1	TRBD1	NA	TRBJ2-3	TGCGCCAGCAGCCCTAGGGCCACGGGACAGGGGCCCACAGATACGCAGTATTTT	CASSPRATGQGPTDTQYF
TRBV7-3	TRBD2	NA	TRBJ2-7	TGTGCCAGCAGCACGCTAGCGGGGAGCTCCTACGAGCAGTACTTC	CASSTLAGSSYEQYF
TRBV19	TRBD2	NA	TRBJ2-2	TGTGCCAGTAGTTCGCGGGGGGGAAACACCGGGGAGCTGTTTTTT	CASSSRGGNTGELFF
TRBV7-8	NA	NA	TRBJ2-3	TGTGCCAGCAGCCAGAGGAGGGGGGGTGATGGTCCCGATACGCAGTATTTT	CASSQRRGGDGPDTQYF
TRBV19	NA	NA	TRBJ1-4	TGTGCCAGTAGACGTATTGGGCCCGCAGCTGCAACTAATGAAAAACTGTTTTTT	CASRRIGPAAATNEKLFF
TRBV7-6	NA	NA	TRBJ1-1	TGTGCCAGCAGCCAAAAGTCCGGGGTGAACACTGAAGCTTTCTTT	CASSQKSGVNTEAFF
TRBV2	TRBD1	once	TRBJ2-5	TGTGCCAGCAGAGGACAGGGCTCTGAGAAGACCCAGTACTTC	CASRGQGSEKTQYF
TRBV30	NA	NA	TRBJ2-1	TGTGCCTGGAGTGTCGGGACAAACAATGAGCAGTTCTTC	CAWSVGTNNEQFF
TRBV10-2	TRBD2	NA	TRBJ2-1	TGCGCCAGCTTAAAGAACGGGGGGTACTACAATGAGCAGTTCTTC	CASLKNGGYYNEQFF
TRBV19	TRBD1	NA	TRBJ1-5	TGTGCCAGTAGTATAGCGCTAACAGGGGGCGCGAGCAATCAGCCCCAGCATTTT	CASSIALTGGASNQPQHF
TRBV12-3/TRBV12-4	NA	NA	TRBJ1-5	TGTGCCAGCAGTTTACGCGGGTATCAGCCCCAGCATTTT	CASSLRGYQPQHF
TRBV10-3	NA	NA	TRBJ1-3	TGTGCCATCAGTGGACTCTCTGGAAACACCATATATTTT	CAISGLSGNTIYF
TRBV5-1	TRBD1	NA	TRBJ2-2	TGCGCCAGCAGCCCCCCAGGGACAGGGGGAACCGGGGAGCTGTTTTTT	CASSPPGTGGTGELFF